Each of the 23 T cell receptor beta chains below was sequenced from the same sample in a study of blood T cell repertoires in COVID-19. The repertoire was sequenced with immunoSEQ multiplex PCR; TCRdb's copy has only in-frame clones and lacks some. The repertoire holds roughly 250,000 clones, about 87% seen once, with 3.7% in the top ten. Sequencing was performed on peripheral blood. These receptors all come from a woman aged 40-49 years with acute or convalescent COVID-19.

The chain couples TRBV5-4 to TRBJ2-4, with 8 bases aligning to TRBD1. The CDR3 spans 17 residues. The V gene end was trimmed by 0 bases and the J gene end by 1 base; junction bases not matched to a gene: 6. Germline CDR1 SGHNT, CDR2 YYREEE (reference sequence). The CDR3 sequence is CASSLVDRARAKNIQYF. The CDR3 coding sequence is TGTGCCAGCAGCTTGGTGGACAGGGCGAGGGCCAAAAACATTCAGTACTTC.

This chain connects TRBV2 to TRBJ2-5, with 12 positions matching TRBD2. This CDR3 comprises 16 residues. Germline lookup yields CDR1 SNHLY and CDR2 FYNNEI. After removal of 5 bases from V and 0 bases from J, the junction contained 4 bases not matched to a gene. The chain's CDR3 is CASSYGLAGNQETQYF. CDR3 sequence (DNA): TGTGCCAGCAGTTATGGACTAGCGGGGAACCAAGAGACCCAGTACTTC.

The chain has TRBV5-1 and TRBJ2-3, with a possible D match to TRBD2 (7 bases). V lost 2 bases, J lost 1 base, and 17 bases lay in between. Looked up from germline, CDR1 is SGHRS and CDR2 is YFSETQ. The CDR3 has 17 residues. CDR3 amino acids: CASSFRPGGAGTDTQYF. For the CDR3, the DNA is TGCGCCAGCAGCTTCCGCCCGGGGGGCGCCGGCACAGATACGCAGTATTTT.

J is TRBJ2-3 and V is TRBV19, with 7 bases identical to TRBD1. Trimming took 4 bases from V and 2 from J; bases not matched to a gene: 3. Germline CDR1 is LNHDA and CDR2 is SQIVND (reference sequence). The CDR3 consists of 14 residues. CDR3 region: CASSNRGYTDTQYF. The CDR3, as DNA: TGTGCCAGTAGTAACAGGGGATACACAGATACGCAGTATTTT.

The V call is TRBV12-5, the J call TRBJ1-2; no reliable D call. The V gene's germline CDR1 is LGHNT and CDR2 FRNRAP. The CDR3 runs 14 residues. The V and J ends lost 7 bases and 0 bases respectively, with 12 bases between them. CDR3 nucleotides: TGTGCTAGTGCCCCCGTACCAGCTAACTATGGCTACACCTTC. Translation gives CASAPVPANYGYTF.

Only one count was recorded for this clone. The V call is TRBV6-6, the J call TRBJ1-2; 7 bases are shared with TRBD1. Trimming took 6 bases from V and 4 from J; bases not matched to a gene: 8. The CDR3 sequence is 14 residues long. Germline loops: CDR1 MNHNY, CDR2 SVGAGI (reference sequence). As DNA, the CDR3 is TGTGCCAGCAGCCCAAGACAGGGTGGCTATGGCTACACCTTC. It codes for CASSPRQGGYGYTF.

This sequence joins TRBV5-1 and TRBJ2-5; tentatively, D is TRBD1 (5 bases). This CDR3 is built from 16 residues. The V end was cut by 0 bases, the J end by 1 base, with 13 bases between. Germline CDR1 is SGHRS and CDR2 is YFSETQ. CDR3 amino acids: CASSLEGPRSQETQYF. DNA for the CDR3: TGCGCCAGCAGCTTGGAGGGGCCGAGGTCCCAAGAGACCCAGTACTTC.

The CDR3 DNA reads as TGTGCCAGCAGCTTATGGACAGGGAGACGAATTAACTATGGCTACACCTTC. This translates into CASSLWTGRRINYGYTF. The rearrangement joins TRBV7-2 to TRBJ1-2; TRBD1 matches 8 bases. Germline V CDR1 and CDR2: SGHTA, FQGNSA. The CDR3 is 17 residues long. Unmatched junction bases numbered 9, after V lost 2 bases and J lost 1 base.

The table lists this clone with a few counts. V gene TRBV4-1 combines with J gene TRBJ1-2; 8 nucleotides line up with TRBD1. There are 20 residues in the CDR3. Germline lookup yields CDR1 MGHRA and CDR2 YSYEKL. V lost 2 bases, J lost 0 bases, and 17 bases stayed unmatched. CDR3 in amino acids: CASSQPLGQDYLIANYGYTF. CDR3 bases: TGCGCCAGCAGCCAACCCTTGGGACAGGATTACCTTATAGCTAACTATGGCTACACCTTC.

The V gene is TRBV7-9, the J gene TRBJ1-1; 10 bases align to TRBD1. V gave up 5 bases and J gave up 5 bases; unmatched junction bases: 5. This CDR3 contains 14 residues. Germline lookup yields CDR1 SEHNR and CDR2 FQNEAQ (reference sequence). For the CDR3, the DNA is TGTGCCAGCAGCAGGACAGGGGGAAAGACTGAAGCTTTCTTT. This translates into CASSRTGGKTEAFF.

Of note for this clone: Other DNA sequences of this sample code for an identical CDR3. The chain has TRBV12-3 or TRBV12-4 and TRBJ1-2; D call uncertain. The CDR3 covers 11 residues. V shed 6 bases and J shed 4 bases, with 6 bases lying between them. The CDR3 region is CASSPGYGYTF. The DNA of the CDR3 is TGTGCCAGCAGCCCAGGCTATGGCTACACCTTC.

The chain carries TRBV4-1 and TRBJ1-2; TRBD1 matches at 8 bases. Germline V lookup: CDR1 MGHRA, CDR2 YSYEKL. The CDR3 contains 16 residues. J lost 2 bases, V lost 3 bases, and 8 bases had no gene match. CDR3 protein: CASSQIRTGLNYGYTF. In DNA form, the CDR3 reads TGCGCCAGCAGCCAGATCCGGACAGGGTTAAACTATGGCTACACCTTC.

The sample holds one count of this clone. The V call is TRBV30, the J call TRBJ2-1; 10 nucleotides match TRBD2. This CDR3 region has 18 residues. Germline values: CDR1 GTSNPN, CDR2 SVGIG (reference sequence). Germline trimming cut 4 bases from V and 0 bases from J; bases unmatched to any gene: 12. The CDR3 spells CAWNRLAGGARSYNEQFF. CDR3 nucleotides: TGTGCCTGGAATCGTTTAGCGGGGGGCGCCCGCTCCTACAATGAGCAGTTCTTC.

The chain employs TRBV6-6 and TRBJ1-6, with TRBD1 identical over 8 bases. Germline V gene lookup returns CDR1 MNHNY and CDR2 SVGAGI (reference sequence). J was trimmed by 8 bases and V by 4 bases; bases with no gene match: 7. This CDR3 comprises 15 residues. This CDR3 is CASSSGQGGDSPLHF. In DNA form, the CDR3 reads TGTGCCAGCAGTTCCGGACAGGGAGGGGATTCACCCCTCCACTTT.

Here the CDR3 reads CASGEQGFTEAFF. The CDR3, as DNA: TGTGCTAGTGGGGAACAGGGGTTCACTGAAGCTTTCTTT. The rearrangement joins TRBV12-5 to TRBJ1-1, with TRBD1 matching over 7 bases. The ends lost 6 bases at V and 4 bases at J; junction bases unmatched: 5. Germline V gene sequence: CDR1 LGHNT, CDR2 FRNRAP. The CDR3 has 13 amino acids.

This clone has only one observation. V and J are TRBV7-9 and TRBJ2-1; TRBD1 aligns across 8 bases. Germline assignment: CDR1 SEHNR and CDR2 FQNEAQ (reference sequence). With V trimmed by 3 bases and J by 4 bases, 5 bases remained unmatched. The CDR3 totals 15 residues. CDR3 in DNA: TGTGCCAGCAGCTTGGGGACAGGCCTATACAATGAGCAGTTCTTC. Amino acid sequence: CASSLGTGLYNEQFF.

The CDR3 reads CASSGTGDPGTEAFF. As DNA, the CDR3 is TGTGCCAGCAGCGGGACAGGCGACCCTGGGACTGAAGCTTTCTTT. This chain links TRBV2 with TRBJ1-1; 8 bases are a match to TRBD1. The CDR3 is 15 amino acids. The germline CDR1 and CDR2 sequences are SNHLY and FYNNEI. J lost 5 bases, V lost 6 bases, and 11 bases had no gene match. The full variable domain, rest sourced from reference TRBV2 and TRBJ1-1, is EPEVTQTPSHQVTQMGQEVILRCVPISNHLYFYWYRQILGQKVEFLVSFYNNEISEKSEIFDDQFSVERPDGSNFTLKIRSTKLEDSAMYFCASSGTGDPGTEAFFGQGTRLTVV.

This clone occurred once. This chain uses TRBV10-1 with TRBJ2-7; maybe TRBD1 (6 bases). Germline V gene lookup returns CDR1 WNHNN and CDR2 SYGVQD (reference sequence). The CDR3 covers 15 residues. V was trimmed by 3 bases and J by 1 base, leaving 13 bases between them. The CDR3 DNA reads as TGCGCCAGCAGTGATATAGGACAGAGATCCTACGAGCAGTACGTC. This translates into CASSDIGQRSYEQYV.

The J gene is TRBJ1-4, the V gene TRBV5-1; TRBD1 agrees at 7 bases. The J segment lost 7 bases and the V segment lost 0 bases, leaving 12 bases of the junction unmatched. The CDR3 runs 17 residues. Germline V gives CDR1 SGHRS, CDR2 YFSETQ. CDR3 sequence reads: CASSLGLNRGSGEKLFF. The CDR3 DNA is TGCGCCAGCAGCTTGGGACTCAACAGGGGATCGGGTGAAAAACTGTTTTTT.

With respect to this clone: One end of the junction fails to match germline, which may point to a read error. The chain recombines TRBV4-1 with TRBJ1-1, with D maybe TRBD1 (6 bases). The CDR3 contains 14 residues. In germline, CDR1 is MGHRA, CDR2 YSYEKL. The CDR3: CASRPTGMNTEAFF. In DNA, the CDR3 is TGCGCCAGCAGGCCTACAGGGATGAATACTGAAGCTTTCTTT.

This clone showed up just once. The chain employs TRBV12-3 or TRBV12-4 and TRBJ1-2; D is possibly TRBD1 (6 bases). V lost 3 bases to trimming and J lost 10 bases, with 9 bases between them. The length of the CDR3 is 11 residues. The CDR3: CASSFGQSYTF. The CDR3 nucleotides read TGTGCCAGCAGTTTCGGACAGTCCTACACCTTC.

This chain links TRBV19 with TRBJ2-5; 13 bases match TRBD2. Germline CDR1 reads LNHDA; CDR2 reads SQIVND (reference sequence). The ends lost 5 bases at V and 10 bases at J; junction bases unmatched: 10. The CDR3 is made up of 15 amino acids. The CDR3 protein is CASSVGTSGAWGQYF. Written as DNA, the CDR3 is TGTGCCAGTAGTGTTGGGACTAGCGGGGCCTGGGGCCAGTACTTC. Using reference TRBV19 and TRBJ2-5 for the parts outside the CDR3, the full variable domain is DGGITQSPKYLFRKEGQNVTLSCEQNLNHDAMYWYRQDPGQGLRLIYYSQIVNDFQKGDIAEGYSVSREKKESFPLTVTSAQKNPTAFYLCASSVGTSGAWGQYFGPGTRLLVL.

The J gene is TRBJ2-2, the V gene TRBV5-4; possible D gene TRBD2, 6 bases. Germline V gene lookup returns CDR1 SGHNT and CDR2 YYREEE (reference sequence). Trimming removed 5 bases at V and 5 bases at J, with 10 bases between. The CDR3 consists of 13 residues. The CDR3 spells CASRLGGTGELFF. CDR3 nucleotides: TGTGCCAGCAGGCTTGGGGGGACCGGGGAGCTGTTTTTT.